This note documents a single T cell receptor (beta chain) sequence. Its cognate antigen is unknown. The PCR ran on 60 Vbeta and 13 Jbeta primers. Produced via immunoSEQ multiplex PCR; TCRdb's table is partial and in-frame only. In the table there are about 140,000 clones, about 75% of which are singletons. The entry originates in a study of cytomegalovirus exposure and HLA in healthy donors. Study-level information: As an earlier analysis found, about 179 million T cells yielded 90 million to 140 million unique TCR beta sequences. Findings of the study overall: Relative to the roughly 690-donor mean, N-insertions were reportedly fewer in an Asian-associated ancestry cluster in a later analysis. The study flagged fewer than 200 TCR beta chains as cytomegalovirus-associated. Previous analysis showed most TCR beta V segments were productive about 87% or about 30% of the time.

The CDR3 runs 13 residues. Per germline, CDR1 SGHTA and CDR2 FQGNSA. Trimming left V 3 bases short and J 5 bases short, with 10 bases between. Sequencing was performed on PBMCs. The V call is TRBV7-2, the J call TRBJ2-5; D not resolved. The receptor comes from a woman younger than 45 in good health and CMV-seronegative. The CDR3 reads CASSFRSRETQYF. The CDR3 DNA sequence: TGTGCCAGCAGCTTCCGTTCCCGGGAGACCCAGTACTTC.